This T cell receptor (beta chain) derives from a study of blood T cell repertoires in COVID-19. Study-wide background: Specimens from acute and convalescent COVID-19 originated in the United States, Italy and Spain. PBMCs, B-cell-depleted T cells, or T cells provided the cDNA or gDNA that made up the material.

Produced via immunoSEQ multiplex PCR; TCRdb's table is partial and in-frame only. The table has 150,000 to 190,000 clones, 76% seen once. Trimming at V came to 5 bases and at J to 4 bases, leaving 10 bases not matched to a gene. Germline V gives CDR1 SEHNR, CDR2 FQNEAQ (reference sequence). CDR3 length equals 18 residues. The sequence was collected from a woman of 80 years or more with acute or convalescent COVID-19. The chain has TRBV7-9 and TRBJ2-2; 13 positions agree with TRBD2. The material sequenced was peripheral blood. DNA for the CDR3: TGTGCCAGCAGCCTTGGACTAGCGGGGGCGCGGGGCACCGGGGAGCTGTTTTTT. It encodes CASSLGLAGARGTGELFF.